The 23 T cell receptor beta chains below come from one sample, sequenced in a study of cytotoxic CD8 clonotypes in ibrutinib-treated CLL. Profiled with immunoSEQ multiplex PCR; TCRdb holds only in-frame clones, not every one. Of about 200,000 clones in the sample, about 72% were seen once. Specimen: PBMCs, collected after 24 months of ibrutinib treatment. These receptors all stem from a human donor with chronic lymphocytic leukemia.

The chain joins TRBV7-6 to TRBJ2-1, with 9 positions matching TRBD2. This CDR3 spans 14 amino acids. V gave up 5 bases and J gave up 6 bases; unmatched junction bases: 5. The germline V gene encodes CDR1 SGHVS and CDR2 FNYEAQ. CDR3 nucleotide sequence: TGTGCCAGCAGCGACAGCGGGGGGTTCAATGAGCAGTTCTTC. This translates into CASSDSGGFNEQFF.

This chain links TRBV19 with TRBJ2-6, with a weak D call TRBD1 (5 bases). Germline values: CDR1 LNHDA, CDR2 SQIVND (reference sequence). The CDR3 runs to 16 residues. Trimming took 9 bases from V and 2 from J, leaving 17 bases between them. This CDR3 is CASHADSTPGANVLTF. CDR3 nucleotide sequence: TGTGCCAGCCATGCCGACAGTACTCCTGGGGCCAACGTCCTGACTTTC.

The chain links TRBV4-3 to TRBJ2-3; D gene ambiguous. The CDR3 runs to 15 residues. Trimming removed 0 bases at V and 3 bases at J, with 10 bases between. Per the germline V gene, CDR1 is LGHNA and CDR2 is YSLEER. Here the CDR3 DNA reads TGCGCCAGCAGCCAAGATGGTGACGAAACAGATACGCAGTATTTT. Translated, it gives CASSQDGDETDTQYF.

This chain links TRBV7-8 with TRBJ2-3, with 13 bases that match TRBD2. This CDR3 region has 19 residues. CDR1 is SGHVS, CDR2 FQNEAQ, per germline. V dropped 0 bases and J dropped 6; count of bases not matched to a gene: 12. The CDR3 DNA follows: TGTGCCAGCAGCTTAGCCCTTGGACTAGCGGGAGTAATTTCTGATACGCAGTATTTT. It specifies CASSLALGLAGVISDTQYF.

In its sample, this clone was seen once. The V gene is TRBV7-2, the J gene TRBJ1-1; possible D gene TRBD1, 6 bases. The CDR3 consists of 16 residues. The V gene's germline CDR1 is SGHTA and CDR2 FQGNSA. Trimming took off 1 base at V and 5 bases at J, with 17 bases between the two ends. The CDR3 loop reads CASSLGLRQVNTEAFF. The CDR3 nucleotides read TGTGCCAGCAGCTTAGGACTTAGACAGGTAAATACTGAAGCTTTCTTT. The variable domain in full, with the rest retrieved from reference TRBV7-2 and TRBJ1-1, is GAGVSQSPSNKVTEKGKDVELRCDPISGHTALYWYRQSLGQGLEFLIYFQGNSAPDKSGLPSDRFSAERTGGSVSTLTIQRTQQEDSAVYLCASSLGLRQVNTEAFFGQGTRLTVV.

CDR3 nucleotide sequence: TGTGCCAGCAGCTTTTCCCCGAACACTGAAGCTTTCTTT. Its protein product is CASSFSPNTEAFF. This chain uses TRBV11-2 with TRBJ1-1; D ambiguous. Trimming removed 3 bases at V and 1 base at J, with 6 bases between. The CDR3 covers 13 residues. Looked up from germline, CDR1 is SGHAT and CDR2 is FQNNGV.

The chain carries TRBV15 and TRBJ1-2, with D maybe TRBD1 (6 bases). Trimming stripped 0 bases from V and 7 bases from J, with 9 bases between. Germline assignment: CDR1 LNHNV and CDR2 YYDKDF (reference sequence). There are 13 residues in the CDR3. CDR3 nucleotides: TGTGCCACCAGCAGAGATAGGACAGCTGGCTACACCTTC. It translates to CATSRDRTAGYTF.

The rearrangement uses TRBV6-5 and TRBJ2-7; the match to TRBD1 covers 7 bases. The CDR3 has 11 amino acids. The germline gives CDR1 MNHEY, CDR2 SVGAGI. The junction had 4 bases not matched to a gene; V was cut back by 5 bases and J by 9 bases. The CDR3 loop reads CASSEQGRQYF. The CDR3 DNA follows: TGTGCCAGCAGTGAACAGGGGCGGCAGTACTTC.

The rearrangement joins TRBV7-6 to TRBJ2-5; 9 bases agree with TRBD2. Germline V gene lookup returns CDR1 SGHVS and CDR2 FNYEAQ. The CDR3 spans 15 residues. V shed 5 bases and J 1 base; nucleotides not matched to a gene: 5. The CDR3: CASSGLATSQETQYF. Written as DNA, the CDR3 is TGTGCCAGCAGCGGACTAGCGACTAGCCAAGAGACCCAGTACTTC.

The V gene is TRBV28, the J gene TRBJ1-1; maybe TRBD1 (5 bases). V was trimmed by 6 bases and J by 0 bases, leaving 11 bases between them. This CDR3 spans 14 amino acids. From germline, CDR1 is MDHEN and CDR2 SYDVKM. CDR3 region: CASSIRQLNTEAFF. In DNA form, the CDR3 reads TGTGCCAGCAGCATACGACAGTTGAACACTGAAGCTTTCTTT. The complete variable domain, with remaining parts taken from reference TRBV28 and TRBJ1-1, reads DVKVTQSSRYLVKRTGEKVFLECVQDMDHENMFWYRQDPGLGLRLIYFSYDVKMKEKGDIPEGYSVSREKKERFSLILESASTNQTSMYLCASSIRQLNTEAFFGQGTRLTVV.

V and J are TRBV4-1 and TRBJ1-3; possible D gene TRBD1, 6 bases. With 4 bases removed from V and 0 bases from J, the gap between germline ends came to 13 bases. This CDR3 has 16 residues. Germline values: CDR1 MGHRA, CDR2 YSYEKL. The CDR3 bases are TGCGCCAGCAGCCCGGGACATCCAAGCTCTGGAAACACCATATATTTT. Its protein is CASSPGHPSSGNTIYF.

Written as DNA, the CDR3 is TGTGCCAGCAGCTCCATGGGGGAGCAGTACTTC. This gives the protein CASSSMGEQYF. V gene TRBV5-6 combines with J gene TRBJ2-7; D is unresolved. V lost 3 bases to trimming and J lost 7 bases, with 8 bases between them. The CDR3 sequence is 11 residues long. Germline CDR1 SGHDT, CDR2 YYEEEE.

This rearrangement joins TRBV7-2 to TRBJ1-5; no clear D. V lost 5 bases and J 1 base, leaving 3 bases between the germline ends. This CDR3 has 12 residues. Germline V gives CDR1 SGHTA, CDR2 FQGNSA. The CDR3 sequence: CASSPSNQPQHF. DNA of the CDR3: TGTGCCAGCAGCCCCAGCAATCAGCCCCAGCATTTT. Full variable domain (missing parts from reference TRBV7-2 and TRBJ1-5): GAGVSQSPSNKVTEKGKDVELRCDPISGHTALYWYRQSLGQGLEFLIYFQGNSAPDKSGLPSDRFSAERTGGSVSTLTIQRTQQEDSAVYLCASSPSNQPQHFGDGTRLSIL.

J is TRBJ1-1 and V is TRBV4-2; D call uncertain. V was cut by 1 base and J by 0 bases, with 9 bases left in between. Looked up from germline, CDR1 is LGHNA and CDR2 is YNFKEQ. CDR3 length: 15 residues. The CDR3 spells CASSQGQAMNTEAFF. CDR3 bases: TGTGCCAGCAGCCAAGGTCAGGCTATGAACACTGAAGCTTTCTTT.

CDR3 DNA sequence: TGTGCCAGCAGCGCGCCCAACAGGGAGAACACTGAAGCTTTCTTT. This translates into CASSAPNRENTEAFF. This chain joins TRBV5-4 and TRBJ1-1, with D perhaps matching TRBD1 (6 bases). Germline loops: CDR1 SGHNT, CDR2 YYREEE (reference sequence). V was cut by 4 bases and J by 1 base, with 14 bases left in between. This CDR3 is built from 15 residues.

This chain links TRBV6-5 with TRBJ1-2; TRBD1 might be the D (6 bases). V was trimmed by 0 bases and J by 0 bases, leaving 8 bases between them. This CDR3 is built from 15 residues. Germline V lookup: CDR1 MNHEY, CDR2 SVGAGI. CDR3 protein: CASSYSGTTNYGYTF. Written as DNA, the CDR3 is TGTGCCAGCAGTTACTCCGGGACAACTAACTATGGCTACACCTTC.

The V and J genes are TRBV6-1 and TRBJ2-2; D is unclear. The CDR3 is made up of 15 amino acids. Trimming pared 1 base from V and 1 base from J, leaving 7 bases between. From germline, CDR1 is MNHNS and CDR2 SASEGT. This CDR3 reads CASSEVPKNTGELFF. For the CDR3, the DNA is TGTGCCAGCAGTGAAGTCCCGAAGAACACCGGGGAGCTGTTTTTT.

V usage is TRBV7-9 and J usage is TRBJ1-1, with TRBD1 identical over 10 bases. With 5 bases clipped from V and 6 bases from J, the junction kept 9 bases outside the gene matches. CDR1 is SEHNR and CDR2 is FQNEAQ in the germline V gene (reference sequence). CDR3 length: 15 residues. CDR3 in DNA: TGTGCCAGCAGCCCGACAGGGGGCGCGATCTCTGAAGCTTTCTTT. Amino acid sequence: CASSPTGGAISEAFF.

This clone was picked up a small number of times. The gene calls are TRBV5-1 and TRBJ2-1; D is perhaps TRBD1 or TRBD2 (5 bases each). The CDR3 totals 15 residues. V lost 4 bases, J lost 0 bases, and 11 bases lay in between. The germline V gene has CDR1 SGHRS and CDR2 YFSETQ. The CDR3 region is CASSHGTDSYNEQFF. The CDR3 nucleotides read TGCGCCAGCAGCCACGGGACGGACTCCTACAATGAGCAGTTCTTC.

This clone has just one count. The chain joins TRBV15 to TRBJ2-2, with TRBD2 identical over 10 bases. Germline loops: CDR1 LNHNV, CDR2 YYDKDF (reference sequence). CDR3 length equals 16 residues. The trim removed 3 bases at V and 7 bases at J, leaving 8 bases unmatched. CDR3 amino acids: CATSRRAGGIGGELFF. The CDR3 DNA is TGTGCCACCAGCAGGCGAGCGGGAGGGATCGGCGGGGAGCTGTTTTTT.

The rearrangement joins TRBV15 to TRBJ1-2; perhaps TRBD1 as D (5 bases). Trimming pared 1 base from V and 4 bases from J, leaving 13 bases between. The CDR3 runs 15 residues. CDR1 and CDR2 from the germline V gene are LNHNV and YYDKDF (reference sequence). Here the CDR3 DNA reads TGTGCCACCAGCAGAGTTTCAGGGCTCTCCTATGGCTACACCTTC. It codes for CATSRVSGLSYGYTF.

This clone was detected a few times. V is TRBV11-2 and J is TRBJ1-2, with TRBD1 matching over 8 bases. V was pared by 2 bases and J by 6 bases, with 8 bases of the junction left unmatched. This CDR3 has 15 residues. Germline CDR1 is SGHAT and CDR2 is FQNNGV. In nucleotides, the CDR3 is TGTGCCAGCAGCTTACGGCAGGGGGCGGTGGATGGCTACACCTTC. Its translation: CASSLRQGAVDGYTF. The full variable domain, in which reference TRBV11-2 and TRBJ1-2 provide the parts outside the CDR3, is EAGVAQSPRYKIIEKRQSVAFWCNPISGHATLYWYQQILGQGPKLLIQFQNNGVVDDSQLPKDRFSAERLKGVDSTLKIQPAKLEDSAVYLCASSLRQGAVDGYTFGSGTRLTVV.

The V and J genes are TRBV25-1 and TRBJ2-3, with 9 bases matching TRBD1. Per germline, CDR1 MGHDK and CDR2 SYGVNS. V shed 5 bases, J shed 1 base, and the junction held 7 bases outside the gene matches. CDR3 length: 16 amino acids. The CDR3 protein is CASSTGGSRRTDTQYF. The CDR3 region has the DNA TGTGCCAGCAGTACAGGGGGCTCCCGACGCACAGATACGCAGTATTTT. Based on the CDR3 plus reference TRBV25-1 and TRBJ2-3, the full variable domain is EADIYQTPRYLVIGTGKKITLECSQTMGHDKMYWYQQDPGMELHLIHYSYGVNSTEKGDLSSESTVSRIRTEHFPLTLESARPSHTSQYLCASSTGGSRRTDTQYFGPGTRLTVL.